This T cell receptor beta chain was sequenced during a study of immune cell composition in non-small cell lung cancer. For this clone: The CDR3 carries no conserved terminal phenylalanine or tryptophan, so it likely arises from a read error. Because the CDR3's place on the DNA is in doubt, the DNA is left out and the CDR3 is given as listed by TCRdb.

The assay was immunoSEQ multiplex PCR, and TCRdb's table has in-frame clones only and misses some. This table holds about 3,000 clones, roughly 68% found once. With termini counted, the CDR3 has 8 amino acids. The normal lung sample lay at least 3 cm, and maximally far, from the tumour. This TCR was sampled from a human donor with non-small cell lung cancer. Source material: non-adjacent lung tissue. This rearrangement joins TRBV21-1 to TRBJ1-1; TRBD1, the D gene given by the table, was not confirmed from the DNA. TRBV21-1 is annotated as a pseudogene. This chain's CDR3 is CASSKGRV.